In its sample, the clone carrying this TCR beta chain was seen many times. Antigen specificity is unknown. Via MiXCR, TCRdb re-called the RT-PCR reads, giving one row per CDR3 protein. The sample contains more than 550,000 distinct CDR3 sequences, approximately 12% of which appear only once. The sample is drawn from a study of response to subunit inactivated influenza vaccine. The study, taken as a whole, reports: The authors put forward the suggestion that each seasonal influenza vaccination may bring in only a limited number of new T cells.

V lost 5 bases to trimming and J lost 6 bases; unmatched junction nucleotides: 8. The CDR3 loop spans 15 amino acids. The sequence was obtained from a man aged 50-59 years who received an inactivated influenza vaccine. J is TRBJ2-7 and V is TRBV12-3 or TRBV12-4; 12 positions agree with TRBD1. Sequenced here: PBMCs from blood, sampled on the day of vaccination. CDR3: CASSTKGQGAGEQYF. CDR3 coding DNA: TGTGCCAGCAGTACAAAGGGACAGGGGGCTGGCGAGCAGTACTTC.